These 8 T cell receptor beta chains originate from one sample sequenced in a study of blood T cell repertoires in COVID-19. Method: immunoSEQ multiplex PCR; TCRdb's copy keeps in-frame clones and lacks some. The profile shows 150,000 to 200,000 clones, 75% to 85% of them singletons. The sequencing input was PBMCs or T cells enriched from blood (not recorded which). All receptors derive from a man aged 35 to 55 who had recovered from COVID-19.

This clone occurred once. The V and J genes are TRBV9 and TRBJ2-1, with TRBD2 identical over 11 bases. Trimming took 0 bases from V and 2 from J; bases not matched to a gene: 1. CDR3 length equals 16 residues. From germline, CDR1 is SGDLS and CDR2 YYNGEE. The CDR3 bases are TGTGCCAGCAGCGTAGTTAGCGGGGGGGCCTACAATGAGCAGTTCTTC. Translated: CASSVVSGGAYNEQFF. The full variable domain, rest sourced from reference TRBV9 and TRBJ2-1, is DSGVTQTPKHLITATGQRVTLRCSPRSGDLSVYWYQQSLDQGLQFLIQYYNGEERAKGNILERFSAQQFPDLHSELNLSSLELGDSALYFCASSVVSGGAYNEQFFGPGTRLTVL.

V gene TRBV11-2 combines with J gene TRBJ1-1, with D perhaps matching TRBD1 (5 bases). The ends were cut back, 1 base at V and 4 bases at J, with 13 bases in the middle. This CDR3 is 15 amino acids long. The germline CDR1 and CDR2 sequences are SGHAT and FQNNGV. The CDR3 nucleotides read TGTGCCAGCAGCTTAGTCGGCGGCGGGGCCACTGAAGCTTTCTTT. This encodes CASSLVGGGATEAFF.

The CDR3 region is CASSPWTSGGEETQYF. CDR3 bases: TGTGCCAGCAGCCCTTGGACTAGCGGGGGGGAAGAGACCCAGTACTTC. The chain recombines TRBV3-1 (or the pseudogene TRBV3-2) with TRBJ2-5; 15 nucleotides align to TRBD2. Germline V lookup: CDR1 LGHDT, CDR2 YNNKEL (reference sequence). V dropped 4 bases and J dropped 3; count of bases not matched to a gene: 3. This CDR3 has 16 residues.

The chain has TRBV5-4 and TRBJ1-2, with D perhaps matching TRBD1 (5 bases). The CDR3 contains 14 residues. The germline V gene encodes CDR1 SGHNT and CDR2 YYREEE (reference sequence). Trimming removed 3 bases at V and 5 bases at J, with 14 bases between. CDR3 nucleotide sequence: TGTGCCAGCAGCTCTACGAAGGGGCCGTATGGCTACACCTTC. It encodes CASSSTKGPYGYTF.

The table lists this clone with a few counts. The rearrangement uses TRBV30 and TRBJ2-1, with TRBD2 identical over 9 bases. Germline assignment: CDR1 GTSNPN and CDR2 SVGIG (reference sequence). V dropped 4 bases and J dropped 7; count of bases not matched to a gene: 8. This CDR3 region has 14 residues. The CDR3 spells CAWNGAGGQNEQFF. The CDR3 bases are TGTGCCTGGAATGGCGCGGGGGGGCAGAATGAGCAGTTCTTC. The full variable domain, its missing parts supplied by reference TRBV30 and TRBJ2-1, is SQTIHQWPATLVQPVGSPLSLECTVEGTSNPNLYWYRQAAGRGLQLLFYSVGIGQISSEVPQNLSASRPQDRQFILSSKKLLLSDSGFYLCAWNGAGGQNEQFFGPGTRLTVL.

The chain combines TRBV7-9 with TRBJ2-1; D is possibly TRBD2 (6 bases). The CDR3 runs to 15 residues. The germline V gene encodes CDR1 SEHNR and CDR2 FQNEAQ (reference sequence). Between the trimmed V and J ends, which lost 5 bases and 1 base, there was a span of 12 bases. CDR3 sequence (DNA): TGTGCCAGCAGCGCGCCGGGGGTATCCTACAATGAGCAGTTCTTC. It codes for CASSAPGVSYNEQFF.

Here the CDR3 reads CASSPIEQGNYGYTF. CDR3 nucleotides: TGTGCCAGCAGCCCAATAGAACAGGGAAACTATGGCTACACCTTC. The chain is built from TRBV6-5 and TRBJ1-2; the D gene is possibly TRBD1 (6 bases). The CDR3 is 15 amino acids. Germline V CDR1 and CDR2: MNHEY, SVGAGI. The V gene lost 6 bases and the J gene lost 2 bases, with 16 bases spanning the gap.

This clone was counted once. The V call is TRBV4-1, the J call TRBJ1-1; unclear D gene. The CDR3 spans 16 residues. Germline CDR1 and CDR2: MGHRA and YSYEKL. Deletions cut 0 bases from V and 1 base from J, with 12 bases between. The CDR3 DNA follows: TGCGCCAGCAGCCAAGATCGGGGAGGGCCGAACACTGAAGCTTTCTTT. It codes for CASSQDRGGPNTEAFF.